This T cell receptor beta chain is drawn from a study of CD8 T cells in ankylosing spondylitis. The V end lost 0 bases, the J end lost 4 bases, and 10 bases lay between the germline ends. From germline, CDR1 is SGDLS and CDR2 YYNGEE. The CDR3 runs to 14 residues. General study points: The study identified a TCR beta motif of several highly homologous variants that appeared characteristic of ankylosing spondylitis blood.

A single record per CDR3 protein comes from TCRdb applying MiXCR to the 5' RACE reads. The sample contains about 440,000 distinct CDR3 sequences, approximately 17% of which appear only once. On this clonotype: Antigen specificity is unknown.

The receptor was derived from a male donor with ankylosing spondylitis. The sample comprised blood, either unsorted or a sorted T cell fraction (not recorded which). The chain recombines TRBV9 with TRBJ1-1; D gene ambiguous. The CDR3 loop reads CASSVGWEGTEAFF. The CDR3 DNA reads as TGTGCCAGCAGCGTAGGTTGGGAGGGCACTGAAGCTTTCTTT.